These 20 T cell receptor beta chains were all obtained from the same sample, sequenced in a study of glioma-infiltrating T cells after dendritic cell vaccination. Clones were read by immunoSEQ multiplex PCR, and TCRdb kept only the in-frame ones, dropping some. The top ten clones hold less than 15% of a sample with fewer than 110,000 clones, roughly 80% of them seen once. This sample comprised blood, obtained before dendritic cell vaccination. The receptor source for this set is a human donor with glioblastoma.

This rearrangement joins TRBV6-1 to TRBJ2-7; D is ambiguous. Germline loops: CDR1 MNHNS, CDR2 SASEGT. This CDR3 has 16 residues. V lost 3 bases and J lost 2, with 17 bases in between. CDR3 bases: TGTGCCAGCAGTGAGTCGACGGAGATAACAACCTACGAGCAGTACTTC. It translates to CASSESTEITTYEQYF.

This rearrangement joins TRBV5-1 to TRBJ1-1; D perhaps matches TRBD1 (6 bases). CDR3 length: 15 residues. Germline V gives CDR1 SGHRS, CDR2 YFSETQ. V shed 7 bases and J shed 4 bases, with 20 bases lying between them. Here the CDR3 reads CASGDPGRGGTEAFF. DNA of the CDR3: TGCGCCAGCGGGGACCCAGGGAGAGGGGGCACTGAAGCTTTCTTT.

This clone has more than one count but fewer than ten. This chain joins TRBV4-3 and TRBJ1-2; the D is unclear. Germline V gene lookup returns CDR1 LGHNA and CDR2 YSLEER. V lost 4 bases and J lost 3, with 15 bases in between. The CDR3 is made up of 15 amino acids. CDR3: CASSRSAAAHYGYTF. In nucleotides, the CDR3 is TGCGCCAGCAGCCGATCCGCGGCGGCGCACTATGGCTACACCTTC.

This clone was detected once. This chain uses TRBV5-4 with TRBJ1-1; possible D gene TRBD1, 6 bases. The CDR3 length is 14 residues. In germline, CDR1 is SGHNT, CDR2 YYREEE (reference sequence). V lost 4 bases and J lost 1, with 11 bases in between. CDR3 bases: TGTGCCAGCAGCAGACAGGCCAGGAACACTGAAGCTTTCTTT. Translation gives CASSRQARNTEAFF.

CDR3 in amino acids: CASSSGTGGAGELFF. In nucleotides, the CDR3 is TGTGCCAGCAGCAGTGGGACAGGGGGGGCCGGGGAGCTGTTTTTT. The rearrangement links TRBV5-6 to TRBJ2-2; 11 nucleotides agree with TRBD1. The CDR3 consists of 15 residues. With 4 bases clipped from V and 6 bases from J, the junction kept 5 bases outside the gene matches. Germline loops: CDR1 SGHDT, CDR2 YYEEEE.

This clone was observed once. V is TRBV6-5 and J is TRBJ2-3; 10 nucleotides match TRBD2. The V and J ends lost 7 bases and 1 base, in that order; junction bases with no gene match: 5. Germline V gene sequence: CDR1 MNHEY, CDR2 SVGAGI. CDR3 size: 15 residues. The CDR3 bases are TGTGCCAGCACCCCCGGGACTAGCGGCACAGATACGCAGTATTTT. This sequence encodes CASTPGTSGTDTQYF.

The chain carries TRBV7-6 and TRBJ2-1, with D tentatively TRBD1 (6 bases). CDR1 and CDR2 (germline): SGHVS, FNYEAQ. This CDR3 comprises 16 residues. V was pared by 5 bases and J by 2 bases, with 16 bases between. In DNA, the CDR3 is TGTGCCAGCAGCGCAGCATGGGGGCATGCCTACAATGAGCAGTTCTTC. Translating it yields CASSAAWGHAYNEQFF.

The rearrangement joins TRBV14 to TRBJ2-5, with 7 bases that match TRBD1. The end of the DNA is better explained by TRBJ2-7, so the J call may be wrong. CDR3 length: 16 residues. Germline V gene data show CDR1 as SGHDN and CDR2 as FVKESK. The CDR3 DNA reads TGTGCCAGCAGCCCCCTCGGACAGGCGAGCTCCTACGAGCAGTACTTC. Residues: CASSPLGQASSYEQYF.

The rearrangement uses TRBV13 and TRBJ2-7, with D perhaps matching TRBD2 (5 bases). The V and J ends lost 5 bases and 0 bases respectively, with 11 bases between them. The germline V gene encodes CDR1 PRHDT and CDR2 FYEKMQ (reference sequence). The CDR3 runs to 14 residues. The CDR3 reads CASSPGEYSYEQYF. The CDR3 DNA is TGTGCCAGCAGCCCCGGGGAATACTCCTACGAGCAGTACTTC.

The chain couples TRBV7-2 to TRBJ2-7; 9 nucleotides match TRBD1. CDR3 size: 15 residues. CDR1 and CDR2 from the germline V gene are SGHTA and FQGNSA. Trimming cost V 3 bases and J 4 bases; bases outside gene matches: 7. The CDR3 loop reads CASSFSGQGYYEQYF. The CDR3 bases are TGTGCCAGCAGCTTCTCGGGACAGGGATATTACGAGCAGTACTTC. The complete variable domain, with remaining parts taken from reference TRBV7-2 and TRBJ2-7, reads GAGVSQSPSNKVTEKGKDVELRCDPISGHTALYWYRQSLGQGLEFLIYFQGNSAPDKSGLPSDRFSAERTGGSVSTLTIQRTQQEDSAVYLCASSFSGQGYYEQYFGPGTRLTVT.

This clone was counted between two and nine times. This chain joins TRBV2 and TRBJ2-3, with D possibly TRBD1 on 5 matching bases. V lost 2 bases and J lost 6, with 12 bases in between. The germline V gene has CDR1 SNHLY and CDR2 FYNNEI. The length of the CDR3 is 14 residues. The CDR3: CASSEQGRGDTQYF. Written as DNA, the CDR3 is TGTGCCAGCAGTGAACAGGGCCGCGGCGATACGCAGTATTTT.

CDR3 amino acids: CASSLWSKGMDTEAFF. DNA of the CDR3: TGTGCCAGCAGCTTATGGTCGAAGGGGATGGACACTGAAGCTTTCTTT. The genes are TRBV7-9 and TRBJ1-1; D might be TRBD1 (5 bases). Germline V CDR1 and CDR2: SEHNR, FQNEAQ (reference sequence). The CDR3 sequence is 16 residues long. Trimming pared 2 bases from V and 3 bases from J, leaving 16 bases between.

The chain has TRBV10-2 and TRBJ2-3; D might be TRBD2 (6 bases). CDR1 is WSHSY and CDR2 is SAAADI in the germline V gene. With 6 bases removed from V and 4 bases from J, the gap between germline ends came to 11 bases. The CDR3 extends over 13 amino acids. CDR3 DNA: TGCGCCAGCAGCGAATTAGCGGCAGATACGCAGTATTTT. This sequence encodes CASSELAADTQYF.

The gene calls are TRBV5-1 and TRBJ2-5; 8 positions agree with TRBD1. V was pared by 0 bases and J by 4 bases, with 8 bases of the junction left unmatched. CDR1 SGHRS and CDR2 YFSETQ come from the germline V gene. The CDR3 runs to 16 residues. CDR3 residues: CASSLGAAGGRETQYF. The CDR3 region has the DNA TGCGCCAGCAGCTTGGGAGCCGCAGGGGGCCGAGAGACCCAGTACTTC. Supplemented by reference TRBV5-1 and TRBJ2-5, the full variable domain reads KAGVTQTPRYLIKTRGQQVTLSCSPISGHRSVSWYQQTPGQGLQFLFEYFSETQRNKGNFPGRFSGRQFSNSRSEMNVSTLELGDSALYLCASSLGAAGGRETQYFGPGTRLLVL.

The chain is built from TRBV27 and TRBJ2-7; 11 bases align to TRBD2. This CDR3 spans 15 amino acids. The trim removed 6 bases at V and 4 bases at J, leaving 8 bases unmatched. The V gene's germline CDR1 is MNHEY and CDR2 SMNVEV (reference sequence). CDR3 coding DNA: TGTGCCAGCAGGGGGACTAGCGGCAGCATATACGAGCAGTACTTC. It encodes CASRGTSGSIYEQYF.

The chain is built from TRBV4-2 and TRBJ2-7; tentatively, D is TRBD1 (6 bases). This CDR3 has 18 amino acids. V was clipped by 2 bases and J by 2 bases, with 22 bases between them. CDR1 LGHNA and CDR2 YNFKEQ come from the germline V gene. The CDR3 here is CASSQRSSQGQNPYEQYF. The DNA of the CDR3 is TGTGCCAGCAGCCAAAGGTCGTCGCAGGGACAAAACCCCTACGAGCAGTACTTC.

The rearrangement links TRBV5-1 to TRBJ1-3, with TRBD1 matching 7 bases. Trimming took 4 bases from V and 3 from J; bases not matched to a gene: 13. The CDR3 runs 17 residues. The germline V gene encodes CDR1 SGHRS and CDR2 YFSETQ. CDR3 coding DNA: TGCGCCAGCAGCCCGGAAGGCGGACAGGAGGATGGAAACACCATATATTTT. Protein: CASSPEGGQEDGNTIYF.

The genes are TRBV10-3 and TRBJ1-4; TRBD1 aligns across 8 bases. V lost 7 bases and J lost 0; bases outside the gene matches: 10. The length of the CDR3 is 17 residues. Germline V gene sequence: CDR1 ENHRY, CDR2 SYGVKD. DNA of the CDR3: TGTGCCATCAAGGACAGGGAAGAGCCAGCAACTAATGAAAAACTGTTTTTT. Amino acid sequence: CAIKDREEPATNEKLFF.

This clone showed up just once. The CDR3 bases are TGTGCCAGCAGCTTGGAGGCAGGGGATGGCTACACCTTC. Translation gives CASSLEAGDGYTF. The chain couples TRBV5-5 to TRBJ1-2, with a weak D call TRBD1 (6 bases). The CDR3 is 13 residues long. The ends were cut back, 0 bases at V and 6 bases at J, with 9 bases in the middle. The germline gives CDR1 SGHKS, CDR2 YYEKEE (reference sequence).

This clone was seen a single time. This chain joins TRBV10-3 and TRBJ2-7, with 7 bases identical to TRBD1. The CDR3 length is 13 residues. V trimming: 2 bases; J trimming: 6 bases; junction bases outside the gene matches: 4. Per the germline V gene, CDR1 is ENHRY and CDR2 is SYGVKD. The CDR3 region is CAISEGQVLEQYF. CDR3 nucleotide sequence: TGTGCCATCAGTGAGGGACAGGTACTCGAGCAGTACTTC.